This TCR beta chain comes out of a study of PD-1 blockade in classical Hodgkin lymphoma. General study findings and limits: Newly diagnosed patients had diversity similar to the baseline diversity of complete responders. Researchers reported that CD4+ TCR diversity, though not CD8+, rose significantly by C4D1.

The sample holds a few counts of this clone. Its antigen remains unidentified. Regarding time point: cycle 4 day 1 (C4D1), after less than 7 weeks of nivolumab. Relapse after autologous stem cell transplantation occurred in every patient, and brentuximab vedotin exposure varied. Only in-frame clones appear in the TCRdb table, and some are missing; sequencing was by immunoSEQ multiplex PCR. The sample has 15,000 to 20,000 clones; roughly 80% are singletons. Sequenced material: peripheral blood mononuclear cells (PBMCs), taken before the fourth cycle of nivolumab. The receptor was isolated from a human donor with classical Hodgkin lymphoma.

In nucleotides, the CDR3 is TGTGCCAGCAGCTTAGACGGGGGGCTTGCCAGAGAGACCCAGTACTTC. Amino acid sequence: CASSLDGGLARETQYF. The chain employs TRBV7-9 and TRBJ2-5; possibly TRBD2 for D (7 bases). V was shortened by 1 base and J by 4 bases, with 16 bases between the two germline ends. Germline loops: CDR1 SEHNR, CDR2 FQNEAQ (reference sequence). CDR3 length: 16 residues.